The sequence of this T cell receptor beta chain was determined in a study of T-cell reconstitution after alpha-beta-depleted transplantation in children (dated by TCRdb to 2016 to 2017). Regarding the study in general: Using TCR repertoire profiling, the study followed T-cell immune reconstitution in a quantitative way in children after TCRalphabeta/CD19-depleted allogeneic hematopoietic cell transplantation.

Receptor libraries were prepared by PCR. Sequencing was performed on an Illumina HiSeq 2500. TCR library preparation used molecular barcoding, with unique molecular identifiers applied to normalize quantification of the TCRbeta repertoire. In-frame beta chains were kept once TCRdb had trimmed the public reads at Q25 with fastp and called clones with MiXCR. Here each entry gathers all rows of one CDR3 protein and keeps the most common genes and DNA. Present in this sample are 300,000 to 400,000 distinct CDR3 sequences, about 14% of which were seen just once. Around 4.1% of the sample is held by the ten biggest clonotypes. Ten or more counts support this clonotype. What this receptor recognizes is not known. The sample holds no much larger clone one base away, and base qualities are not on file. The germline V and J ends show losses of 0 bases and 4 bases respectively, and no gene match explains 4 bases of the junction. The CDR3, from cysteine to phenylalanine, totals 15 residues. The CDR3 DNA has 45 bases and is translated from base 1.

The sequence joins TRBV12-3 or TRBV12-4 to TRBJ2-5; 8 junctional bases match TRBD1. The input for sequencing was PBMCs, taken from the stem cell graft. This TCR came from a human donor who donated a stem cell graft to a child with Fanconi anemia. The CDR3 region has the sequence CASSLAPGQGETQYF. The sequence in DNA is TGTGCCAGCAGTTTAGCGCCTGGACAGGGAGAGACCCAGTACTTC.